This TCR beta chain was recovered during a study of shared clonotypes between healthy human individuals. Study conclusions and caveats: It was anticipated that sequencing depth would influence how many clonotypes donors shared.

Per germline, CDR1 SEHNR and CDR2 FQNEAQ (reference sequence). Trimming took 5 bases from V and 3 from J, leaving 11 bases between them. The CDR3 totals 13 residues. Positively selected for CCR7, the CD45RO-negative cells used as naive CD8 cells excluded terminally differentiated effector memory CD45RA+ cells. Some clones are missing from TCRdb's copy, which holds only in-frame ones; the method was immunoSEQ multiplex PCR. The table includes just over 2,000,000 clones, roughly 95% detected once. As concerns this clone: The antigen is undetermined.

This clonotype originated in a man in his late teens or twenties in good health. V usage is TRBV7-9 and J usage is TRBJ2-7; unclear D gene. Sequenced sample: naive CD8+ T cells sorted from blood. DNA for the CDR3: TGTGCCAGCAGCAGTCGCCCAGACTACGAGCAGTACTTC. It codes for CASSSRPDYEQYF.